One and the same sample provided the 25 T cell receptor beta chains below, sequenced in a study of CD8+ T cells in alopecia areata. After isolation, RNA underwent reverse transcription to generate cDNA as the sequencing template. Repertoires were generated with immunoSEQ multiplex PCR, while TCRdb's copy carries only in-frame clones and drops some. The sample lists over 150,000 clones, roughly 60% occurring once. Here the sequenced sample was CD4+ T cells sorted from blood, taken at week 0. These receptors all come from a human donor with alopecia areata.

The V and J genes are TRBV30 and TRBJ1-1, with TRBD1 matching over 10 bases. V gave up 2 bases and J gave up 6 bases; unmatched junction bases: 9. This CDR3 contains 15 residues. The germline V gene encodes CDR1 GTSNPN and CDR2 SVGIG (reference sequence). For the CDR3, the DNA is TGTGCCTGGAGTCATCCTACCGGACAGGGGGCTGAAGCTTTCTTT. It specifies CAWSHPTGQGAEAFF.

This clone came up a few times. This chain uses TRBV18 with TRBJ2-3; D might be TRBD1 (5 bases). Trimming stripped 6 bases from V and 0 bases from J, with 10 bases between. This CDR3 comprises 14 residues. The V gene's germline CDR1 is KGHSH and CDR2 LQKENI. For the CDR3, the DNA is TGTGCCAGCTCGCGACAGACTAGCACAGATACGCAGTATTTT. As protein: CASSRQTSTDTQYF.

CDR3 in amino acids: CSVARGRGHEQYF. The CDR3 DNA follows: TGCAGCGTTGCGCGGGGCAGGGGCCACGAGCAGTACTTC. This chain links TRBV29-1 with TRBJ2-7; TRBD1 or TRBD2 may be the D gene (6 bases each). V lost 4 bases and J lost 5, with 15 bases in between. This CDR3 is 13 amino acids long. Germline CDR1 SQVTM, CDR2 ANQGSEA.

This clone was observed a few times. This rearrangement joins TRBV30 to TRBJ2-1; 9 bases line up with TRBD2. There are 12 residues in the CDR3. With 7 bases clipped from V and 2 bases from J, the junction kept 0 bases outside the gene matches. The germline V gene encodes CDR1 GTSNPN and CDR2 SVGIG (reference sequence). The CDR3 here is CASSGAYNEQFF. The CDR3 DNA reads TGTGCCTCTAGCGGGGCCTACAATGAGCAGTTCTTC.

Comment on this clone: Germline is not matched at one junction end, which may reflect a read error. The chain employs TRBV2 and TRBJ2-4; D may be TRBD1 (6 bases). The CDR3 runs to 11 residues. CDR1 and CDR2 (germline): SNHLY, FYNNEI. CDR3 sequence reads: CASSDDGGKTF. As DNA, the CDR3 is TGTGCCAGCAGTGATGATGGGGGCAAGACCTTC.

The chain links TRBV11-2 to TRBJ2-5, with TRBD1 matching over 7 bases. The CDR3 sequence is 13 residues long. With V trimmed by 5 bases and J by 5 bases, 5 bases remained unmatched. Germline values: CDR1 SGHAT, CDR2 FQNNGV. CDR3 in DNA: TGTGCCAGCAGCGACAGGGTGCGGGAGACCCAGTACTTC. Translated: CASSDRVRETQYF.

This clone was detected a few times. CDR3 loop: CSVEAIQINNEQFF. In DNA form, the CDR3 reads TGCAGCGTTGAAGCAATACAAATAAACAATGAGCAGTTCTTC. This chain connects TRBV29-1 to TRBJ2-1; D remains unclear. Germline V gene data show CDR1 as SQVTM and CDR2 as ANQGSEA. Trimming left V 1 base short and J 5 bases short, with 12 bases between. This CDR3 is 14 amino acids long.

This rearrangement joins TRBV5-1 to TRBJ2-2, with 8 bases fitting TRBD1. CDR1 and CDR2 (germline): SGHRS, YFSETQ. Germline trimming cut 4 bases from V and 5 bases from J; bases unmatched to any gene: 7. The CDR3 runs to 15 residues. CDR3 region: CASSRMTGETGELFF. Written as DNA, the CDR3 is TGCGCCAGCAGCAGGATGACAGGGGAAACCGGGGAGCTGTTTTTT.

This clone was picked up one time. This rearrangement joins TRBV9 to TRBJ1-6; D perhaps matches TRBD1 (5 bases). The CDR3 covers 14 residues. Trimming took off 0 bases at V and 7 bases at J, with 8 bases between the two ends. Germline CDR1 and CDR2: SGDLS and YYNGEE. The DNA of the CDR3 is TGTGCCAGCAGCGTAGCGACAGCCAATTCACCCCTCCACTTT. Protein product: CASSVATANSPLHF. Combining the CDR3 with reference TRBV9 and TRBJ1-6 gives the whole variable domain DSGVTQTPKHLITATGQRVTLRCSPRSGDLSVYWYQQSLDQGLQFLIQYYNGEERAKGNILERFSAQQFPDLHSELNLSSLELGDSALYFCASSVATANSPLHFGNGTRLTVT.

The rearrangement links TRBV11-2 to TRBJ1-2; D unclear. This CDR3 has 11 residues. Germline CDR1 is SGHAT and CDR2 is FQNNGV. The V end was cut by 7 bases, the J end by 6 bases, with 9 bases between. The DNA for the CDR3 is TGTGCCAGCACTTCTGGGGATGGCTACACCTTC. Protein product: CASTSGDGYTF.

The J gene is TRBJ1-1, the V gene TRBV29-1, with D unclear. Trimming took 3 bases from V and 0 from J, leaving 8 bases between them. The CDR3 totals 13 residues. The V gene's germline CDR1 is SQVTM and CDR2 ANQGSEA. CDR3 DNA sequence: TGCAGCGTTGAGAACAGTCTGAACACTGAAGCTTTCTTT. Protein sequence: CSVENSLNTEAFF.

The gene calls are TRBV9 and TRBJ1-1, with a weak D call TRBD1 (5 bases). Germline lookup yields CDR1 SGDLS and CDR2 YYNGEE. The CDR3 runs 14 residues. Between the trimmed V and J ends, which lost 6 bases and 1 base, there was a span of 13 bases. The CDR3 reads CASNLGPRNTEAFF. CDR3 bases: TGTGCCAGCAATTTGGGGCCGAGGAACACTGAAGCTTTCTTT.

This chain joins TRBV30 and TRBJ1-6; D remains unclear. Germline V gene data show CDR1 as GTSNPN and CDR2 as SVGIG (reference sequence). Trimming removed 0 bases from V and 8 bases from J, with 11 bases in between. There are 14 residues in the CDR3. CDR3 in DNA: TGTGCCTGGAGTGTCGGCACCCCGGATTCACCCCTCCACTTT. Translating it yields CAWSVGTPDSPLHF.

Only a few counts were recorded for this clone. V is TRBV11-3 and J is TRBJ1-1; D is unresolved. V gave up 1 base and J gave up 5 bases, with 8 bases separating them. CDR3 length: 13 residues. CDR1 and CDR2 (germline): SGHNT, YENEEA. Here the CDR3 reads CASSLGVVTEAFF. CDR3 in DNA: TGTGCCAGCAGCTTAGGGGTTGTGACTGAAGCTTTCTTT.

V gene TRBV5-6 combines with J gene TRBJ1-2; no definite D call. The V gene's germline CDR1 is SGHDT and CDR2 YYEEEE. Deletions cut 7 bases from V and 6 bases from J, with 16 bases between. This CDR3 has 13 residues. The CDR3 is CASGTRGFHGYTF. In DNA form, the CDR3 reads TGTGCCAGCGGAACAAGAGGGTTCCATGGCTACACCTTC.

This clone was found a few times. The chain joins TRBV6-6 to TRBJ2-5; 8 positions agree with TRBD1. The CDR3 sequence is 16 residues long. Germline CDR1 is MNHNY and CDR2 is SVGAGI (reference sequence). V lost 5 bases to trimming and J lost 9 bases; unmatched junction nucleotides: 17. In DNA form, the CDR3 reads TGTGCCAGCAGTCCCTCGAAAATGGACAGACAGGGGTCCCAGTACTTC. Its protein product is CASSPSKMDRQGSQYF.

This sequence joins TRBV29-1 and TRBJ2-3; D call uncertain. Trimming took off 4 bases at V and 5 bases at J, with 7 bases between the two ends. From germline, CDR1 is SQVTM and CDR2 ANQGSEA. CDR3 size: 11 residues. In DNA form, the CDR3 reads TGCAGCGTTGGGGGTGGAGATACGCAGTATTTT. Translated: CSVGGGDTQYF.

This chain links TRBV29-1 with TRBJ1-1, with TRBD1 identical over 7 bases. CDR3 length: 15 amino acids. With V trimmed by 2 bases and J by 2 bases, 8 bases remained unmatched. CDR1 SQVTM and CDR2 ANQGSEA come from the germline V gene. CDR3 nucleotide sequence: TGCAGCGTTGAAAATTGGGGACAGCAAAACACTGAAGCTTTCTTT. Translating gives CSVENWGQQNTEAFF. The entire variable domain, with the rest obtained from reference TRBV29-1 and TRBJ1-1, is as follows: SAVISQKPSRDICQRGTSLTIQCQVDSQVTMMFWYRQQPGQSLTLIATANQGSEATYESGFVIDKFPISRPNLTFSTLTVSNMSPEDSSIYLCSVENWGQQNTEAFFGQGTRLTVV.

The chain joins TRBV4-3 to TRBJ2-6, with a possible D match to TRBD1 (6 bases). Germline V gene sequence: CDR1 LGHNA, CDR2 YSLEER. The CDR3 is 14 residues long. Trimming left V 0 bases short and J 8 bases short, with 8 bases between. The CDR3 nucleotides read TGCGCCAGCAGCCAAGATACAGGGCCCAACGTCCTGACTTTC. Amino acid sequence: CASSQDTGPNVLTF.

The rearrangement uses TRBV18 and TRBJ2-7, with 9 bases that match TRBD1. CDR1 and CDR2 from the germline V gene are KGHSH and LQKENI. The CDR3 consists of 15 residues. With V trimmed by 6 bases and J by 6 bases, 12 bases remained unmatched. This CDR3 reads CASSGLNRGQSEQYF. CDR3 bases: TGTGCCAGCTCCGGTCTAAACAGGGGGCAAAGCGAGCAGTACTTC. The full variable domain, its missing parts supplied by reference TRBV18 and TRBJ2-7, is NAGVMQNPRHLVRRRGQEARLRCSPMKGHSHVYWYRQLPEEGLKFMVYLQKENIIDESGMPKERFSAEFPKEGPSILRIQQVVRGDSAAYFCASSGLNRGQSEQYFGPGTRLTVT.

The chain joins TRBV7-3 to TRBJ2-5, with D possibly matching TRBD1 (6 bases). Trimming removed 2 bases at V and 4 bases at J, with 8 bases between. This CDR3 is built from 13 residues. The V gene's germline CDR1 is SGHTA and CDR2 FQGTGA. The CDR3 protein is CASSLLRGETQYF. Here the CDR3 DNA reads TGTGCCAGCAGCTTACTCAGGGGAGAGACCCAGTACTTC.

This clone was detected only a few times. CDR3 nucleotides: TGTGCCAGTAGTGGAACGGACAGGGGGCGAAATCCTTACGAGCAGTACTTC. Its translation: CASSGTDRGRNPYEQYF. The chain uses TRBV19 and TRBJ2-7, with 11 bases that match TRBD1. This CDR3 is 17 amino acids long. V lost 5 bases to trimming and J lost 4 bases; unmatched junction nucleotides: 13. Germline values: CDR1 LNHDA, CDR2 SQIVND (reference sequence).

This chain uses TRBV5-1 with TRBJ2-1; the D gene could be TRBD1 or TRBD2 (6 bases each). The V gene lost 2 bases and the J gene lost 10 bases, with 10 bases spanning the gap. This CDR3 spans 12 amino acids. CDR1 is SGHRS and CDR2 is YFSETQ in the germline V gene. The CDR3 DNA reads as TGCGCCAGCAGCTTAGGGGGGCAGGAGCAGTTCTTC. It codes for CASSLGGQEQFF.

This clone was counted once. This sequence joins TRBV29-1 and TRBJ1-2; no reliable D call. The CDR3 runs 12 residues. The germline gives CDR1 SQVTM, CDR2 ANQGSEA. The V end was cut by 5 bases, the J end by 2 bases, with 9 bases between. The CDR3 is CSVNLDNYGYTF. The CDR3 DNA reads as TGCAGCGTTAACCTGGACAACTATGGCTACACCTTC. Complete variable domain (other parts from reference TRBV29-1 and TRBJ1-2): SAVISQKPSRDICQRGTSLTIQCQVDSQVTMMFWYRQQPGQSLTLIATANQGSEATYESGFVIDKFPISRPNLTFSTLTVSNMSPEDSSIYLCSVNLDNYGYTFGSGTRLTVV.

V is TRBV6-1 and J is TRBJ2-4; no definite D call. CDR3 length equals 18 residues. CDR1 and CDR2 (germline): MNHNS, SASEGT. V was pared by 3 bases and J by 2 bases, with 20 bases between. The DNA of the CDR3 is TGTGCCAGCAGTGAGACGGGTCCAAGGTCGGTGCCCAAAAACATTCAGTACTTC. Translation: CASSETGPRSVPKNIQYF.